This T cell receptor beta chain was obtained from a study of T cell clonality in common variable immunodeficiency. Both groups were predominantly of Caucasian heritage. Study-wide results and limits: Fewer deletions and N-nucleotide insertions were reportedly seen in common variable immunodeficiency TCR beta sequences. CVID subjects had higher TCRbeta clonality than healthy controls, most marked in about a third.

This clone was counted many times. Its antigen is unidentified. TCRdb keeps only in-frame clones here, not all; method: immunoSEQ multiplex PCR. There are 80,000 or so clones in the sample, none observed a single time. The TCR originated in a person aged 18-69 years in good health. Sequencing input: peripheral blood mononuclear cells.

The part of the CDR3 DNA that was read is TGTGCCAGCAGCTCTACGCAAACAGCTGAA. Translation gives CASSSTQTAE. The entire CDR3 protein is CASSSTQTAEAFF. This chain connects TRBV14 to TRBJ1-1; no clear D. The CDR3 end falls 3 residues outside the read, so it is completed with the germline J gene. The germline V gene has CDR1 SGHDN and CDR2 FVKESK. The CDR3 is 13 residues long. V dropped 5 bases and J dropped 6 bases, with 13 bases sitting between them.